The clone carrying this T cell receptor beta chain occurred a few times. What it binds is not known. This entry comes from a study of blood T cells in healthy people across ages. Study-wide results and caveats: Changes seen in expanded clonotypes were possibly confounded by donor CMV status left unknown. As age increased, TCR beta diversity per million T cells fell in a roughly linear fashion.

Combining a sample-barcoded 5' primer with a J-beta primer mix, a second PCR ran for roughly 7 to 12 cycles. The template-switch adaptor was a 5' adaptor with 12 random nucleotides. It tagged each cDNA molecule. TCRdb re-analysed the 5' RACE reads in MiXCR, keeping a single row per CDR3 protein. Among approximately 600,000 distinct CDR3 sequences listed, roughly 53% were seen once. V gave up 3 bases and J gave up 3 bases; unmatched junction bases: 0. Looked up from germline, CDR1 is SGHVS and CDR2 is FQNEAQ. CDR3 size: 15 residues. The receptor was derived from a man aged 60 to 69 in good health. The chain recombines TRBV7-8 with TRBJ2-2, with 11 positions matching TRBD2. The specimen sequenced was blood. This chain's CDR3 is CASSFSGGDTGELFF. CDR3 bases: TGTGCCAGCAGCTTTAGCGGGGGGGACACCGGGGAGCTGTTTTTT.